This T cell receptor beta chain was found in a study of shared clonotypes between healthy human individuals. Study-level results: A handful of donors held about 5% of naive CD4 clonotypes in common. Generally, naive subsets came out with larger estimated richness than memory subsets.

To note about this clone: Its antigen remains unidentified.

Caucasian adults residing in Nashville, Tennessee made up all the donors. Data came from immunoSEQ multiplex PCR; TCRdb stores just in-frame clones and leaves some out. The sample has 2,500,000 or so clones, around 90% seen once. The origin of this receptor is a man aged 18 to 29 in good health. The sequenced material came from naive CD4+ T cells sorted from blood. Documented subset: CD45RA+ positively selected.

The CDR3 is CASSLAGRGGVRSNQPQHF. The CDR3 DNA is TGTGCCAGCAGCTTAGCGGGCAGGGGAGGCGTTAGGAGCAATCAGCCCCAGCATTTT. This rearrangement joins TRBV7-2 to TRBJ1-5; TRBD1 might be the D (6 bases). There are 19 residues in the CDR3. The V end was cut by 0 bases, the J end by 1 base, with 19 bases between. Germline assignment: CDR1 SGHTA and CDR2 FQGNSA.